The sequence of this T cell receptor beta chain was determined in a study of blood T cells in healthy people across ages. V shed 6 bases, J shed 7 bases, and the junction held 13 bases outside the gene matches. Germline V gives CDR1 DFQATT, CDR2 SNEGSKA (reference sequence). There are 14 residues in the CDR3. General study results and limits: PBMCs were not sorted, which prevented a conclusive comparison of naive versus antigen-experienced cells. Samples with more naive T cells showed higher observed beta diversity.

A J-beta primer mix and a sample-barcoded 5' primer were used in a second PCR of about 6 to 12 cycles. All cDNA molecules were each tagged by a template-switch adaptor with 12 random nucleotides. TCRdb recomputed calls from the 5' RACE reads with MiXCR, one row per CDR3 protein. The profile shows 700,000 or so distinct CDR3 sequences, around 38% of them singletons. Peripheral blood samples of around 9.8 milliliters were drawn from each donor. About this clonotype: Its specificity is unknown.

The rearrangement joins TRBV20-1 to TRBJ2-5; 8 bases line up with TRBD2. The sequenced sample consisted of blood. The TCR sequence derives from a man older than 75 in good health. The DNA of the CDR3 is TGCAGTGCAGTGGAGCTAGCGGGCTCTGGGACCCAGTACTTC. This translates into CSAVELAGSGTQYF.